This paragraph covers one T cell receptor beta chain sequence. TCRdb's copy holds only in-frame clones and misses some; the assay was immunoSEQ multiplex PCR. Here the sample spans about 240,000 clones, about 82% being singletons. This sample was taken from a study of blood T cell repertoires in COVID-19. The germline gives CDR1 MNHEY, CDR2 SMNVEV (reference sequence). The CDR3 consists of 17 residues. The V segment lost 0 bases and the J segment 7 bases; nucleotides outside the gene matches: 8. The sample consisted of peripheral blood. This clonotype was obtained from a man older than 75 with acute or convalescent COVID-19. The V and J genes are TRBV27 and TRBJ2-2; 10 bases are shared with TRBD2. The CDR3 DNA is TGTGCCAGCAGTTTATCACCGCTAGCGGGGGTGGTCGGGGAGCTGTTTTTT. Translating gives CASSLSPLAGVVGELFF.